The 7 T cell receptor beta chains in this list originate from one sample, sequenced in a study of beta chain features in type 1 diabetes (dated by TCRdb to the late 2010s). The library was generated by the immunoSEQ multiplex PCR assay. The entire isolated RNA was reverse transcribed using the High Capacity cDNA Reverse Transcription Kit, and thus expressed TCRB transcripts were sequenced. The clones in this table, taken by TCRdb from immuneACCESS, are in-frame only. Not every clone is retained; where verified, under half of the shortfall comes from an unresolved V gene, and the cause of the rest is unknown. The sample table records about half a million clones; roughly an eighth of these occur just once. Together, the top ten hold 0.04% to 0.05% of the sample. Specimen: naive CD4+ T cells from blood. In light of the paper, this sample's cell subset or site label describes: true naive CD4+ T cells. The receptors originated from a woman aged 18-35 years in good health.

J is TRBJ2-2 and V is TRBV29-1; 7 nucleotides match TRBD2. Germline CDR1 reads SQVTM; CDR2 reads ANQGSEA. The CDR3 covers 15 residues. The ends lost 5 bases at V and 2 bases at J; junction bases unmatched: 8. This chain's CDR3 is CSVRSRGKNTGELFF. The CDR3 coding sequence is TGCAGCGTTCGCTCGCGGGGGAAAAACACCGGGGAGCTGTTTTTT.

In its sample, this clone was seen a few times. The chain has TRBV29-1 and TRBJ2-1; D gene unclear. Germline assignment: CDR1 SQVTM and CDR2 ANQGSEA. The CDR3 has 14 residues. V lost 6 bases to trimming and J lost 0 bases, with 12 bases between them. The chain's CDR3 is CSVVVAASYNEQFF. CDR3 sequence (DNA): TGCAGCGTCGTTGTGGCGGCCTCCTACAATGAGCAGTTCTTC.

The chain uses TRBV6-4 and TRBJ2-1; a possible D gene is TRBD2 (5 bases). The CDR3 extends over 14 amino acids. Germline CDR1 MRHNA, CDR2 SNTAGT. V lost 6 bases, J lost 9 bases, and 18 bases lay in between. The CDR3 protein is CASSLAHWSREQFF. CDR3 in DNA: TGTGCCAGCAGCCTAGCTCACTGGTCCCGTGAGCAGTTCTTC.

The gene calls are TRBV4-1 and TRBJ1-5; 7 positions match TRBD1. Germline loops: CDR1 MGHRA, CDR2 YSYEKL. The J segment lost 11 bases and the V segment lost 8 bases, leaving 9 bases of the junction unmatched. The CDR3 extends over 12 amino acids. The CDR3 is CASGTVSEAQHF. The CDR3 DNA is TGCGCCAGCGGGACAGTTTCTGAGGCCCAGCATTTT.

The chain couples TRBV7-2 to TRBJ2-7; TRBD1 matches 9 bases. The CDR3 has 14 residues. The V gene's germline CDR1 is SGHTA and CDR2 FQGNSA. Germline trimming cut 6 bases from V and 4 bases from J; bases unmatched to any gene: 7. The CDR3 region has the DNA TGTGCCAGCAGGAAACAGGGGGCGACTTACGAGCAGTACTTC. Amino acids: CASRKQGATYEQYF.

J is TRBJ1-4 and V is TRBV30, with a weak D call TRBD1 (6 bases). The CDR3 has 12 residues. Deletions cut 4 bases from V and 10 bases from J, with 13 bases between. The germline gives CDR1 GTSNPN, CDR2 SVGIG (reference sequence). The CDR3 DNA sequence: TGTGCCTGGAATGTACAGGGTGGAAAACTGTTTTTT. Translated: CAWNVQGGKLFF. The full variable domain, rest sourced from reference TRBV30 and TRBJ1-4, is SQTIHQWPATLVQPVGSPLSLECTVEGTSNPNLYWYRQAAGRGLQLLFYSVGIGQISSEVPQNLSASRPQDRQFILSSKKLLLSDSGFYLCAWNVQGGKLFFGSGTQLSVL.

Remarks on this clone: The identical CDR3 is also encoded by other nucleotide sequences in the sample. The J gene is TRBJ2-7, the V gene TRBV20-1, with TRBD2 as a possible D gene (6 bases). Trimming shortened V by 6 bases and J by 0 bases, and 6 bases separated the two germline ends. CDR3 length equals 11 residues. CDR1 DFQATT and CDR2 SNEGSKA come from the germline V gene (reference sequence). The CDR3 reads CSAGSSYEQYF. CDR3 DNA: TGCAGTGCCGGGAGCTCCTACGAGCAGTACTTC.